These 21 T cell receptor beta chains originate from one sample sequenced in a study of post-analysis software for immune sequencing data. Notes on the study in general: In patients, five or six TRBV segments were more frequent than in controls, with TRBV5-6, TRBV5-1 and TRBV20-1 among them.

For these receptors, no antigen is known. Unique molecular identifiers were present in the TCR beta cDNA libraries. In TCRdb, the PCR reads were re-called with MiXCR into one record per CDR3 protein. The repertoire includes almost 700,000 distinct CDR3 sequences, 59% of them detected once, and approximately 11% sits in the top ten. Material for sequencing was blood. These receptors were obtained from a girl aged 2 to 9 with multiple sclerosis.

CDR3 DNA: TGCGCCAGCAGCAGCCGGACAGGAGGTCTACCTGAAGCTTTCTTT. It specifies CASSSRTGGLPEAFF. J is TRBJ1-1 and V is TRBV5-1; 7 bases match TRBD1. CDR3 length equals 15 residues. The J segment lost 6 bases and the V segment lost 4 bases, leaving 12 bases of the junction unmatched. Germline values: CDR1 SGHRS, CDR2 YFSETQ. Filled out from reference TRBV5-1 and TRBJ1-1, the complete variable domain reads KAGVTQTPRYLIKTRGQQVTLSCSPISGHRSVSWYQQTPGQGLQFLFEYFSETQRNKGNFPGRFSGRQFSNSRSEMNVSTLELGDSALYLCASSSRTGGLPEAFFGQGTRLTVV.

The chain links TRBV29-1 to TRBJ2-3; 9 bases agree with TRBD2. The CDR3 is 17 residues long. V shed 0 bases and J 0 bases; nucleotides not matched to a gene: 7. Germline CDR1 SQVTM, CDR2 ANQGSEA. Written as DNA, the CDR3 is TGCAGCGTTGAAGATCCGGCTAGCGGGGCTAGCACAGATACGCAGTATTTT. Protein sequence: CSVEDPASGASTDTQYF.

The gene calls are TRBV12-3 or TRBV12-4 and TRBJ2-5; 9 bases align to TRBD1. The CDR3 runs 13 residues. The V and J ends lost 7 bases and 2 bases, in that order; junction bases with no gene match: 2. The CDR3 DNA follows: TGTGCCAGCAACAGGGGGCCACAAGAGACCCAGTACTTC. Translating gives CASNRGPQETQYF.

The chain couples TRBV7-2 to TRBJ2-7; 7 nucleotides agree with TRBD1. This CDR3 has 15 residues. CDR1 is SGHTA and CDR2 is FQGNSA in the germline V gene. V lost 3 bases and J lost 7; bases outside the gene matches: 12. The CDR3 DNA reads TGTGCCAGCAGCTTTACCGGGACAGCCTACAATGAGCAGTACTTC. It encodes CASSFTGTAYNEQYF. Combining the CDR3 with reference TRBV7-2 and TRBJ2-7 gives the whole variable domain GAGVSQSPSNKVTEKGKDVELRCDPISGHTALYWYRQSLGQGLEFLIYFQGNSAPDKSGLPSDRFSAERTGGSVSTLTIQRTQQEDSAVYLCASSFTGTAYNEQYFGPGTRLTVT.

J is TRBJ1-5 and V is TRBV18; D call uncertain. CDR1 is KGHSH and CDR2 is LQKENI in the germline V gene. The ends were cut back, 2 bases at V and 0 bases at J, with 8 bases in the middle. This CDR3 has 15 residues. The CDR3 DNA reads TGTGCCAGCTCACCATACGGGGTTAGCAATCAGCCCCAGCATTTT. It encodes CASSPYGVSNQPQHF.

The chain employs TRBV12-3 or TRBV12-4 and TRBJ2-1; D is unresolved. The CDR3 is made up of 13 amino acids. Trimming cost V 2 bases and J 7 bases, with 9 bases left between them. This CDR3 reads CASSLSPQNEQFF. The CDR3 DNA reads TGTGCCAGCAGTTTAAGCCCCCAAAATGAGCAGTTCTTC.

The genes are TRBV2 and TRBJ1-5; D is perhaps TRBD1 (5 bases). Germline V gene sequence: CDR1 SNHLY, CDR2 FYNNEI. The V and J ends lost 8 bases and 4 bases respectively, with 21 bases between them. The length of the CDR3 is 16 residues. CDR3 in DNA: TGTGCCAGCGGTACCCGGGTACAGGTAGGGAATCAGCCCCAGCATTTT. Translating gives CASGTRVQVGNQPQHF.

The chain's CDR3 is CASSVKGTADTQYF. The CDR3 DNA is TGCGCCAGCAGTGTGAAAGGGACAGCAGATACGCAGTATTTT. V is TRBV10-2 and J is TRBJ2-3; 7 bases align to TRBD1. Germline CDR1 and CDR2: WSHSY and SAAADI. This CDR3 spans 14 amino acids. Trimming at V came to 4 bases and at J to 4 bases, leaving 5 bases not matched to a gene.

The chain is built from TRBV20-1 and TRBJ2-1, with 10 bases that match TRBD1. Losses at the gene ends were 6 bases for V and 3 bases for J; bases not matched to a gene: 20. The germline V gene has CDR1 DFQATT and CDR2 SNEGSKA (reference sequence). The CDR3 sequence is 19 residues long. The CDR3 DNA reads as TGCAGTGCCCGGAAGGTCAGGACAGGGGGGACGGAGGGCTACAATGAGCAGTTCTTC. This translates into CSARKVRTGGTEGYNEQFF.

This chain joins TRBV6-5 and TRBJ1-2, with D possibly TRBD1 on 5 matching bases. Trimming took 7 bases from V and 7 from J, leaving 10 bases between them. The CDR3 consists of 11 residues. The germline CDR1 and CDR2 sequences are MNHEY and SVGAGI. DNA of the CDR3: TGTGCCAGCACTCGGGGGTTTGGCTACACCTTC. It codes for CASTRGFGYTF.

V and J are TRBV18 and TRBJ1-2; TRBD1 matches at 12 bases. Germline V gene lookup returns CDR1 KGHSH and CDR2 LQKENI. The V gene end was trimmed by 4 bases and the J gene end by 1 base; junction bases not matched to a gene: 1. The CDR3 runs to 15 residues. The CDR3 DNA reads as TGTGCCAGCTCACGGGACAGGGGGCGTAACTATGGCTACACCTTC. This translates into CASSRDRGRNYGYTF.

V is TRBV10-3 and J is TRBJ2-7; 9 bases line up with TRBD1. CDR3 length: 15 amino acids. Germline CDR1 ENHRY, CDR2 SYGVKD. J was trimmed by 8 bases and V by 3 bases; bases with no gene match: 11. For the CDR3, the DNA is TGTGCCATCAGTGAATCGGCTGGACAGGGGAGGAAGCAGTACTTC. Protein: CAISESAGQGRKQYF.

The V gene is TRBV5-1, the J gene TRBJ1-2, with 8 bases fitting TRBD1. The CDR3 spans 16 residues. The V and J ends lost 4 bases and 6 bases, in that order; junction bases with no gene match: 14. CDR1 is SGHRS and CDR2 is YFSETQ in the germline V gene. In nucleotides, the CDR3 is TGCGCCAGCAGCGCCGGTTTCGGACAGGGTTACAATGGCTACACCTTC. It specifies CASSAGFGQGYNGYTF.

The rearrangement links TRBV20-1 to TRBJ1-6; 7 bases agree with TRBD1. The CDR3 consists of 14 residues. Germline V gene lookup returns CDR1 DFQATT and CDR2 SNEGSKA (reference sequence). V shed 6 bases, J shed 7 bases, and the junction held 9 bases outside the gene matches. The CDR3 reads CSARAGTENSPLHF. CDR3 DNA sequence: TGCAGTGCCCGCGCCGGGACAGAGAATTCACCCCTCCACTTT.

This clonotype was counted only a few times. The V gene is TRBV29-1, the J gene TRBJ2-1; 7 nucleotides agree with TRBD2. From germline, CDR1 is SQVTM and CDR2 ANQGSEA. V was pared by 2 bases and J by 9 bases, with 10 bases of the junction left unmatched. This CDR3 region has 14 residues. The CDR3 region has the DNA TGCAGCGTTGAACTAGCGGAGGTATTAAGTGAGCAGTTCTTC. Translating it yields CSVELAEVLSEQFF.

The J gene is TRBJ2-3, the V gene TRBV11-2; 14 bases align to TRBD2. V lost 4 bases and J lost 3; bases outside the gene matches: 6. This CDR3 region has 17 residues. Germline V gives CDR1 SGHAT, CDR2 FQNNGV. CDR3 in amino acids: CASSSGTSGSLTDTQYF. The CDR3, as DNA: TGTGCCAGCAGCTCCGGGACTAGCGGGAGTTTGACAGATACGCAGTATTTT.

This chain uses TRBV4-3 with TRBJ2-1; D perhaps matches TRBD2 (6 bases). This CDR3 comprises 15 residues. The germline gives CDR1 LGHNA, CDR2 YSLEER. With 1 base removed from V and 4 bases from J, the gap between germline ends came to 11 bases. The CDR3 sequence: CASSQVASAYNEQFF. The CDR3 nucleotides are TGCGCCAGCAGCCAAGTGGCTAGCGCTTACAATGAGCAGTTCTTC.

The genes are TRBV3-1 and TRBJ2-7; no definite D call. With the DNA end fitting TRBJ2-5 better, the J assignment may be wrong. There are 14 residues in the CDR3. The germline V gene has CDR1 LGHDT and CDR2 YNNKEL (reference sequence). In DNA, the CDR3 is TGTGCCAGCAGCCGAGACCTCAGCAGGGAGACCCAGTACTTC. It specifies CASSRDLSRETQYF.

The chain is built from TRBV5-1 and TRBJ2-1; D not certain. CDR1 and CDR2 from the germline V gene are SGHRS and YFSETQ. The CDR3 loop spans 17 amino acids. V was pared by 6 bases and J by 8 bases, with 27 bases between. The CDR3 sequence is CASTSRGRDVFTDEQFF. The CDR3 nucleotides read TGCGCCAGCACCTCCCGCGGAAGGGATGTGTTTACCGATGAGCAGTTCTTC.

The chain is built from TRBV6-6 and TRBJ1-5; the D gene is possibly TRBD1 (5 bases). This CDR3 region has 13 residues. The germline gives CDR1 MNHNY, CDR2 SVGAGI (reference sequence). The V gene lost 5 bases and the J gene lost 5 bases, with 10 bases spanning the gap. CDR3 residues: CASSPPGYQPQHF. CDR3 DNA sequence: TGTGCCAGCAGTCCCCCAGGGTATCAGCCCCAGCATTTT.

Turning to this clonotype: Mismatch with germline at one junction end may stem from a read error. V gene TRBV20-1 combines with J gene TRBJ2-7; D not certain. The CDR3 has 12 residues. CDR1 and CDR2 from the germline V gene are DFQATT and SNEGSKA (reference sequence). CDR3 DNA sequence: TGCAGGGCTAGAGATTCCTACTACGAGCAGTACTTC. Protein sequence: CRARDSYYEQYF.